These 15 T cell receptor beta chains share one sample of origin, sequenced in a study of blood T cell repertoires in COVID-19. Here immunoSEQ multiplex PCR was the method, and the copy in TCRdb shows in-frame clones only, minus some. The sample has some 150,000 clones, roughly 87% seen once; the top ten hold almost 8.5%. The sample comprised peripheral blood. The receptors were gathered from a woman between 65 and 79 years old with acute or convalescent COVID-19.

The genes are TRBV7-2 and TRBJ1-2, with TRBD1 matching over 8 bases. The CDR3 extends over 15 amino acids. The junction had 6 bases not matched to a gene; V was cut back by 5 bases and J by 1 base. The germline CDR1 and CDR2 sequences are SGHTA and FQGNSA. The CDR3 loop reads CASSQGTGRNYGYTF. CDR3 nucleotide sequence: TGTGCCAGCAGCCAAGGGACAGGCCGTAACTATGGCTACACCTTC. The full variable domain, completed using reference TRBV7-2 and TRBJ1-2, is GAGVSQSPSNKVTEKGKDVELRCDPISGHTALYWYRQSLGQGLEFLIYFQGNSAPDKSGLPSDRFSAERTGGSVSTLTIQRTQQEDSAVYLCASSQGTGRNYGYTFGSGTRLTVV.

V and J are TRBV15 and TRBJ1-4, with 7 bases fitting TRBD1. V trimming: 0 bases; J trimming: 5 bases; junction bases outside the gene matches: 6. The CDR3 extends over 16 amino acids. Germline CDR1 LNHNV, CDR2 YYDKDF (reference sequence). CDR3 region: CATSREGDRVNEKLFF. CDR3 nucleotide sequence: TGTGCCACCAGCAGAGAGGGAGACAGGGTAAATGAAAAACTGTTTTTT.

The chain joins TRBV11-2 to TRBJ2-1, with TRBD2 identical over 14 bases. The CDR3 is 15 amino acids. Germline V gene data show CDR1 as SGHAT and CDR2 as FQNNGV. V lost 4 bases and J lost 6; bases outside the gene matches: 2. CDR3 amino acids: CASSWTSGRSNEQFF. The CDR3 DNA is TGTGCCAGCAGCTGGACTAGCGGGAGGTCCAATGAGCAGTTCTTC.

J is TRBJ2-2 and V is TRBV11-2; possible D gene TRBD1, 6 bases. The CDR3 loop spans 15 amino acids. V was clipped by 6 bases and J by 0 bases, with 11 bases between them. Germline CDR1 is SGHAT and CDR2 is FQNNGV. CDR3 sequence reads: CASSRNRANTGELFF. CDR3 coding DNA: TGTGCCAGCAGTAGAAACAGGGCGAACACCGGGGAGCTGTTTTTT.

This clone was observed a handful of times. The DNA of the CDR3 is TGTGCCAGCAGCTTAGTTCTAACCTACGAGCAGTACTTC. Translated, it gives CASSLVLTYEQYF. This chain links TRBV7-2 with TRBJ2-7; no definite D call. The germline V gene has CDR1 SGHTA and CDR2 FQGNSA. The CDR3 is 13 residues long. Trimming stripped 1 base from V and 2 bases from J, with 6 bases between.

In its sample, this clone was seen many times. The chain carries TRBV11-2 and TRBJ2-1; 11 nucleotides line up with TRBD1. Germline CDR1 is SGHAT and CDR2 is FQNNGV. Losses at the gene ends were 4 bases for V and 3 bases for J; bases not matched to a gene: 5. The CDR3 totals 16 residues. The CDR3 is CASSSDRGHFYNEQFF. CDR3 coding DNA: TGTGCCAGCAGCTCGGACAGGGGGCACTTCTACAATGAGCAGTTCTTC.

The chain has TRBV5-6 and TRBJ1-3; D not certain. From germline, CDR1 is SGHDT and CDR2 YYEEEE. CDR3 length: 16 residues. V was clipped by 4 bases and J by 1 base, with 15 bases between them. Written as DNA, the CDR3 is TGTGCCAGCAGCCCTGGAGACCCCCGATCTGGAAACACCATATATTTT. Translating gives CASSPGDPRSGNTIYF.

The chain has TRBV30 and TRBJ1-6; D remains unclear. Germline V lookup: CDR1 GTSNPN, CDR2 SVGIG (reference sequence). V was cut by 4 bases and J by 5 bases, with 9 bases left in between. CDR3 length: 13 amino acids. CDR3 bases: TGTGCCTGGAAAGACACGAATAATTCACCCCTCCACTTT. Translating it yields CAWKDTNNSPLHF.

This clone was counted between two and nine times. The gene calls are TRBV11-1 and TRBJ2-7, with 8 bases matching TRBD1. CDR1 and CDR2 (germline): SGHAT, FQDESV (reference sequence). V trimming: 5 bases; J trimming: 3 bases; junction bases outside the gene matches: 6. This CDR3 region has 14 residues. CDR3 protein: CASSLDREVYEQYF. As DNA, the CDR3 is TGTGCCAGCAGCCTGGACAGGGAGGTCTACGAGCAGTACTTC. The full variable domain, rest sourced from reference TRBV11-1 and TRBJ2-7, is EAEVAQSPRYKITEKSQAVAFWCDPISGHATLYWYRQILGQGPELLVQFQDESVVDDSQLPKDRFSAERLKGVDSTLKIQPAELGDSAMYLCASSLDREVYEQYFGPGTRLTVT.

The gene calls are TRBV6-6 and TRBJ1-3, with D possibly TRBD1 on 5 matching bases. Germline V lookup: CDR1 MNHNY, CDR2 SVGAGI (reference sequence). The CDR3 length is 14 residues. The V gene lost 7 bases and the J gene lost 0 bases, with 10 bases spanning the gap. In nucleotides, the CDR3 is TGTGCCAGCACCCCGGGGGACTCTGGAAACACCATATATTTT. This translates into CASTPGDSGNTIYF.

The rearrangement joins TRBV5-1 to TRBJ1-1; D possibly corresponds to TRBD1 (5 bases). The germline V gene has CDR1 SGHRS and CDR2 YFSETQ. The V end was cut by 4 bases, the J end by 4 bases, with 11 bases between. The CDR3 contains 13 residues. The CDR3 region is CASSNGGSTEAFF. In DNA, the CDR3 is TGCGCCAGCAGCAACGGGGGGAGCACTGAAGCTTTCTTT.

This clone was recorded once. CDR3 sequence reads: CASSLARQGINPLGYGYTF. CDR3 nucleotide sequence: TGTGCCAGCAGCTTAGCGCGACAGGGGATTAACCCCCTGGGCTATGGCTACACCTTC. This sequence joins TRBV7-8 and TRBJ1-2; 8 bases fit TRBD1. The germline V gene encodes CDR1 SGHVS and CDR2 FQNEAQ. V trimming: 0 bases; J trimming: 4 bases; junction bases outside the gene matches: 16. There are 19 residues in the CDR3. The whole variable domain, remainder taken from reference TRBV7-8 and TRBJ1-2, is GAGVSQSPRYKVAKRGQDVALRCDPISGHVSLFWYQQALGQGPEFLTYFQNEAQLDKSGLPSDRFFAERPEGSVSTLKIQRTQQEDSAVYLCASSLARQGINPLGYGYTFGSGTRLTVV.

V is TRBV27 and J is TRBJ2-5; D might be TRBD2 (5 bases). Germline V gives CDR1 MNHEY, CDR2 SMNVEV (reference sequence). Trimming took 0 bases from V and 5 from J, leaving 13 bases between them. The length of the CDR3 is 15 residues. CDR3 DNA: TGTGCCAGCAGTTTATCGAGCGGCCCGAGGGAGACCCAGTACTTC. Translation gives CASSLSSGPRETQYF.

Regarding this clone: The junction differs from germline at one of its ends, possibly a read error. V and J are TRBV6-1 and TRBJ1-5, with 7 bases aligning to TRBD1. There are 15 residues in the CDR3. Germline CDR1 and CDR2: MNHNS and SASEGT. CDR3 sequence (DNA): TGTGCCAGCACTGAAGGAGACAGGGCTCATCAGCCCCAGCATTTT. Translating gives CASTEGDRAHQPQHF.

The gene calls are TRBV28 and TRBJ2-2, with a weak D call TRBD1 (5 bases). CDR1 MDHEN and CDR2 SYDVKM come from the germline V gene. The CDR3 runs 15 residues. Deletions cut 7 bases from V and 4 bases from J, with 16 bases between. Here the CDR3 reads CASKGQGRGTGELFF. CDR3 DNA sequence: TGTGCCAGCAAAGGGCAGGGCAGAGGCACCGGGGAGCTGTTTTTT.